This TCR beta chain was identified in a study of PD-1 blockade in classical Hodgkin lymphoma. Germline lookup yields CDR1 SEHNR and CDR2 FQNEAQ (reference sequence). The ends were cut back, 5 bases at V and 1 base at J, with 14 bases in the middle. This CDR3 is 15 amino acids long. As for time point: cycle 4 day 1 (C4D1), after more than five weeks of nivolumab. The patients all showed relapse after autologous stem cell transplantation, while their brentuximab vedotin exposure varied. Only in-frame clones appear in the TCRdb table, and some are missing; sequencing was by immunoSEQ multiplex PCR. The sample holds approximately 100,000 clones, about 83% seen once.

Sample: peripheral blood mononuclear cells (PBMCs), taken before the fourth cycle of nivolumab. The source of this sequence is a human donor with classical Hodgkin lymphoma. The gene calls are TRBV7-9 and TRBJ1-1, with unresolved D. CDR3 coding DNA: TGTGCCAGCAGCCCCGGGATGGGGTGGAACACTGAAGCTTTCTTT. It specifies CASSPGMGWNTEAFF.